These 6 T cell receptor beta chains came from one sample sequenced in a study of primary melanoma T cells and metastatic recurrence. Only in-frame clones appear in the TCRdb table, and some are missing; sequencing was by immunoSEQ multiplex PCR. The sample's table shows 48 clones. Material: melanoma tumor tissue. All receptors come from a human donor with melanoma.

This sequence joins TRBV2 and TRBJ2-1; 12 bases agree with TRBD2. Germline V gene data show CDR1 as SNHLY and CDR2 as FYNNEI. With V trimmed by 2 bases and J by 16 bases, 9 bases remained unmatched. The CDR3 sequence is 14 residues long. CDR3 nucleotides: TGTGCCAGCAGTGAAACCGTACGACTAGCGGGAGAATTCTTC. This translates into CASSETVRLAGEFF.

This chain connects TRBV11-3 to TRBJ2-2; either TRBD1 or TRBD2 may supply D (6 bases each). Germline-derived CDR1 and CDR2 are SGHNT and YENEEA. Trimming took 5 bases from V and 3 from J, leaving 13 bases between them. This CDR3 has 15 amino acids. Here the CDR3 reads CASSPSGGHTGELFF. In DNA form, the CDR3 reads TGTGCCAGCAGCCCCTCCGGGGGCCACACCGGGGAGCTGTTTTTT.

In DNA form, the CDR3 reads TGTGCCAGCAGTTACGGTCGGGATTTTTACAATGAGCAGTTCTTC. Protein: CASSYGRDFYNEQFF. This chain links TRBV6-8 with TRBJ2-1; possible D gene TRBD2, 5 bases. The ends were cut back, 2 bases at V and 4 bases at J, with 12 bases in the middle. CDR1 is MNHGY and CDR2 is SAAAGT in the germline V gene. The CDR3 sequence is 15 residues long.

V and J are TRBV30 and TRBJ2-1, with 7 bases aligning to TRBD1. This CDR3 has 13 amino acids. The junction had 3 bases not matched to a gene; V was cut back by 4 bases and J by 3 bases. Germline V gene sequence: CDR1 GTSNPN, CDR2 SVGIG (reference sequence). CDR3 protein: CAWNRGNYNEQFF. The CDR3, as DNA: TGTGCCTGGAACAGGGGAAACTACAATGAGCAGTTCTTC. The full variable domain, its missing parts supplied by reference TRBV30 and TRBJ2-1, is SQTIHQWPATLVQPVGSPLSLECTVEGTSNPNLYWYRQAAGRGLQLLFYSVGIGQISSEVPQNLSASRPQDRQFILSSKKLLLSDSGFYLCAWNRGNYNEQFFGPGTRLTVL.

The chain joins TRBV6-8 to TRBJ1-2; 9 nucleotides agree with TRBD1. V was clipped by 5 bases and J by 3 bases; unmatched bases: 4. This CDR3 has 14 amino acids. CDR1 and CDR2 from the germline V gene are MNHGY and SAAAGT. The CDR3 region has the DNA TGTGCCAGCAGTCTACAGGGGGCGGACTATGGCTACACCTTC. Translating gives CASSLQGADYGYTF.

This chain uses TRBV6-8 with TRBJ1-5; D unclear. Between the trimmed V and J ends, which lost 3 bases and 2 bases, there was a span of 8 bases. There are 14 residues in the CDR3. Germline V gives CDR1 MNHGY, CDR2 SAAAGT. CDR3 bases: TGTGCCAGCAGTTATCGGACGGGCAATCAGCCCCAGCATTTT. This encodes CASSYRTGNQPQHF.